Each of the 20 T cell receptor beta chains below was sequenced from the same sample in a study of blood T cells in healthy people across ages. For the second PCR, which ran for about 7 to 11 cycles, a sample-barcoded 5' primer and a J-beta primer mix were used. TCRdb re-called the 5' RACE reads with MiXCR, one entry per CDR3 protein. The sample holds 600,000 or so distinct CDR3 sequences, roughly 31% seen once. The sample consisted of blood. All receptors derive from a woman older than 75 in good health.

This clonotype was seen ten or more times. V gene TRBV20-1 combines with J gene TRBJ1-6; the D gene is possibly TRBD1 (5 bases). The CDR3 consists of 15 residues. Germline V CDR1 and CDR2: DFQATT, SNEGSKA (reference sequence). Trimming left V 1 base short and J 0 bases short, with 7 bases between. CDR3: CSARGGSSYNSPLHF. For the CDR3, the DNA is TGCAGTGCTAGAGGGGGGAGCTCCTATAATTCACCCCTCCACTTT.

The chain joins TRBV9 to TRBJ2-2; 14 nucleotides line up with TRBD2. The CDR3 is 22 residues long. The V gene's germline CDR1 is SGDLS and CDR2 YYNGEE. V was clipped by 0 bases and J by 4 bases; unmatched bases: 17. In nucleotides, the CDR3 is TGTGCCAGCAGCGTAGCTCCCATTGGCCTGGGACTAGCGGGGGCCAGCACCGGGGAGCTGTTTTTT. It yields the protein CASSVAPIGLGLAGASTGELFF.

The chain employs TRBV3-1 and TRBJ2-2; no reliable D call. The germline gives CDR1 LGHDT, CDR2 YNNKEL (reference sequence). This CDR3 comprises 13 residues. Between the trimmed V and J ends, which lost 7 bases and 0 bases, there was a span of 6 bases. CDR3 sequence reads: CASTPTNTGELFF. In nucleotides, the CDR3 is TGTGCCAGCACCCCTACGAACACCGGGGAGCTGTTTTTT.

This clonotype was detected ten times or more. This sequence joins TRBV6-2 or TRBV6-3 and TRBJ2-3, with a weak D call TRBD1 (5 bases). Germline V lookup: CDR1 MNHEY, CDR2 SVGEGT. This CDR3 contains 14 residues. V shed 10 bases and J shed 5 bases, with 19 bases lying between them. Here the CDR3 DNA reads TGTGCCACCAGGGATTATAACCGATTAGATACGCAGTATTTT. It yields the protein CATRDYNRLDTQYF.

Points on this clonotype: A much larger clone is a single base away; this may be a read error. The chain couples TRBV12-3 or TRBV12-4 to TRBJ2-3; D is undetermined. V lost 3 bases, J lost 2 bases, and 12 bases lay in between. This CDR3 spans 15 amino acids. CDR3 in DNA: TGTGCCAGCAGTTTTACGCAAATGGCCACAGATACGCAGTATTTT. Its protein is CASSFTQMATDTQYF.

The chain is built from TRBV2 and TRBJ2-1; D is undetermined. The V gene lost 1 base and the J gene lost 6 bases, with 4 bases spanning the gap. CDR3 length: 12 amino acids. CDR1 and CDR2 (germline): SNHLY, FYNNEI. CDR3 protein: CASSEEGNEQFF. The CDR3 DNA reads TGTGCCAGCAGTGAAGAGGGCAATGAGCAGTTCTTC.

This clonotype showed up many times. The chain joins TRBV2 to TRBJ1-4; 9 bases are shared with TRBD1. The germline gives CDR1 SNHLY, CDR2 FYNNEI. The CDR3 contains 14 residues. V shed 3 bases and J 8 bases; nucleotides not matched to a gene: 4. The CDR3 sequence: CASSDGTGREKLFF. The CDR3 DNA reads TGTGCCAGCAGTGACGGGACAGGGAGGGAAAAACTGTTTTTT.

A note on this clonotype: A much larger clone is a single base away; this may be a read error. This chain connects TRBV27 to TRBJ2-1, with 9 positions matching TRBD1. J gave up 10 bases and V 6 bases, and 16 bases lay outside the gene matches. This CDR3 region has 16 residues. Germline assignment: CDR1 MNHEY and CDR2 SMNVEV (reference sequence). CDR3 sequence (DNA): TGTGCCAGCAGCTCAGGCACCGGGACAGGGATGAACGAGCAGTTCTTC. It translates to CASSSGTGTGMNEQFF.

This clonotype was found many times. The chain joins TRBV20-1 to TRBJ2-7; 12 nucleotides align to TRBD2. This CDR3 has 15 amino acids. The J segment lost 3 bases and the V segment lost 6 bases, leaving 9 bases of the junction unmatched. Germline CDR1 is DFQATT and CDR2 is SNEGSKA (reference sequence). The CDR3: CSAVTTSGGFYEQYF. CDR3 sequence (DNA): TGCAGTGCGGTGACGACTAGCGGGGGATTCTACGAGCAGTACTTC.

There are a few counts of this clonotype. This may arise from a read error, as a much more abundant clone is one base away. The CDR3: CASMARPPRNEQYF. Here the CDR3 DNA reads TGTGCCAGTATGGCAAGACCCCCTAGGAATGAGCAGTACTTC. V and J are TRBV19 and TRBJ2-1; no clear D gene. The DNA end is more similar to TRBJ2-7, so the J call may be wrong. Germline CDR1 is LNHDA and CDR2 is SQIVND (reference sequence). The CDR3 runs to 14 residues.

The chain is built from TRBV11-2 and TRBJ2-1; 13 bases match TRBD2. The CDR3 is made up of 15 amino acids. V shed 4 bases, J shed 6 bases, and the junction held 3 bases outside the gene matches. Germline V lookup: CDR1 SGHAT, CDR2 FQNNGV. The CDR3: CASSSGLAGLNEQFF. As DNA, the CDR3 is TGTGCCAGCAGCTCGGGACTAGCGGGACTCAATGAGCAGTTCTTC.

This clonotype has a count of ten or more. The V and J genes are TRBV10-3 and TRBJ2-7; 9 nucleotides match TRBD1. The trim removed 6 bases at V and 5 bases at J, leaving 8 bases unmatched. Germline values: CDR1 ENHRY, CDR2 SYGVKD. The CDR3 totals 14 residues. The CDR3 here is CAISPGTGTHEQYF. CDR3 DNA sequence: TGTGCCATCAGCCCCGGGACAGGGACCCACGAGCAGTACTTC.

The V call is TRBV7-6, the J call TRBJ2-7, with 7 bases fitting TRBD2. Germline V gene lookup returns CDR1 SGHVS and CDR2 FNYEAQ. Losses at the gene ends were 0 bases for V and 5 bases for J; bases not matched to a gene: 7. This CDR3 region has 15 residues. CDR3 DNA sequence: TGTGCCAGCAGCTTAGCGAAGGGGAGGGTCCACGAGCAGTACTTC. Protein product: CASSLAKGRVHEQYF.

This clonotype was observed many times. The rearrangement joins TRBV20-1 to TRBJ2-3; maybe TRBD2 (5 bases). This CDR3 contains 14 residues. Germline assignment: CDR1 DFQATT and CDR2 SNEGSKA (reference sequence). V was shortened by 0 bases and J by 8 bases, with 15 bases between the two germline ends. This chain's CDR3 is CSARDRRFIGTQYF. The CDR3 DNA follows: TGCAGTGCTAGAGATAGGAGGTTTATTGGTACGCAGTATTTT.

V usage is TRBV29-1 and J usage is TRBJ2-1, with 12 bases matching TRBD2. V lost 3 bases to trimming and J lost 2 bases; unmatched junction nucleotides: 8. The germline V gene encodes CDR1 SQVTM and CDR2 ANQGSEA. This CDR3 spans 17 amino acids. The CDR3 reads CSVDIWLAGGAYNEQFF. The DNA for the CDR3 is TGCAGCGTTGATATCTGGCTAGCGGGGGGGGCCTACAATGAGCAGTTCTTC.

J is TRBJ2-7 and V is TRBV7-2; 10 bases match TRBD1. The CDR3 is 13 amino acids. Germline V gene data show CDR1 as SGHTA and CDR2 as FQGNSA. After removal of 5 bases from V and 5 bases from J, the junction contained 3 bases not matched to a gene. This chain's CDR3 is CASSGQGDNEQYF. CDR3 coding DNA: TGTGCCAGCAGCGGACAGGGGGATAACGAGCAGTACTTC.

This clonotype was seen ten or more times. The genes are TRBV6-1 and TRBJ2-7; D is uncertain. CDR1 MNHNS and CDR2 SASEGT come from the germline V gene. Trimming left V 3 bases short and J 5 bases short, with 5 bases between. This CDR3 spans 11 amino acids. The CDR3 nucleotides read TGTGCCAGCAGTGAGGTCCACGAGCAGTACTTC. Translation: CASSEVHEQYF.

At least ten counts were recorded for this clonotype. V and J are TRBV20-1 and TRBJ2-1; 11 nucleotides line up with TRBD2. CDR3 length: 15 amino acids. The junction had 2 bases not matched to a gene; V was cut back by 1 base and J by 3 bases. Germline loops: CDR1 DFQATT, CDR2 SNEGSKA (reference sequence). In nucleotides, the CDR3 is TGCAGTGCTAGAGCTAGCGGGGGGTACTACAATGAGCAGTTCTTC. Its translation is CSARASGGYYNEQFF.

This clonotype was counted a few times. This may be a read error: a much more frequent sequence differs by one nucleotide. This rearrangement joins TRBV4-3 to TRBJ2-1; D remains unclear. The J call may be mistaken, given a closer DNA end match to TRBJ2-7. The germline V gene has CDR1 LGHNA and CDR2 YSLEER. CDR3 length: 15 amino acids. CDR3 bases: TGCGCCAGCAGCCAAGACTCGAACCCCTACAATGAGCAGTACTTC. Translating gives CASSQDSNPYNEQYF.

This clonotype has only a few counts. This sequence joins TRBV3-1 and TRBJ2-7, with D perhaps TRBD1 (7 bases). The J call may be faulty, since TRBJ2-5 better matches the DNA end. This CDR3 region has 16 residues. Germline CDR1 LGHDT, CDR2 YNNKEL (reference sequence). DNA of the CDR3: TGTGCCAGCAGCCCGCGGGGACAGTCGGAGGGGGAGACCCAGTACTTC. It codes for CASSPRGQSEGETQYF.